The following is a T cell receptor beta chain sequence with its context. Sequence at one end of the junction differs from germline and may be a read error. CDR1 ENHRY and CDR2 SYGVKD come from the germline V gene. This CDR3 spans 12 amino acids. TCRdb used MiXCR to reprocess the PCR reads, holding one entry per CDR3 protein. This repertoire shows around 100,000 distinct CDR3 sequences, roughly a third found once; its top ten account for roughly 4.2%. The data belong to a study of molecular identifiers for immune sequencing clone quantification. Turning to the study itself: In replicates, RNA taken from roughly 20,000 or 100,000 naive CD8 cells was divided five ways, and four portions underwent sequencing.

The chain recombines TRBV10-3 with TRBJ2-7; no reliable D call. The receptor was derived from a human donor in good health. Some libraries in this study had Jurkat cell RNA spiked in. Material for sequencing was naive CD8+ T cells from blood, with Jurkat cell RNA spiked in. Subset here: FACS-sorted CD8+CD4-CCR7+CD45RA+ naive T cells. This CDR3 is CAISDRGYEQHF. The CDR3 DNA is TGTGCCATCTCGGATCGAGGATACGAGCAGCACTTC.